The sequence of this T cell receptor beta chain was determined in a study of cytomegalovirus exposure and HLA in healthy donors. Overall study results and limits: TCR sequences were mostly rare, though some public TCRs occurred in many donors.

Comment on this clone: What it recognizes is unknown.

Researchers ran the PCR with 60 Vbeta and 13 Jbeta primers. TCRdb's copy holds only in-frame clones and misses some; the assay was immunoSEQ multiplex PCR. The table lists about 180,000 clones, 60% to 80% of them singletons. Trimming left V 4 bases short and J 4 bases short, with 10 bases between. Germline V lookup: CDR1 GTSNPN, CDR2 SVGIG (reference sequence). The CDR3 length is 12 residues. The sequence was obtained from a man in his sixties in good health and CMV-seronegative. Specimen: PBMCs. The chain joins TRBV30 to TRBJ1-2; D is unresolved. CDR3 loop: CAWTRATYGYTF. The CDR3 DNA follows: TGTGCCTGGACGAGGGCCACCTATGGCTACACCTTC.